The sequence of this T cell receptor (beta chain) was determined in a study of human CD8 memory T cell subsets. UMI-labeled 5' RACE was used to make TCR beta libraries. TCRdb re-called the 5' RACE reads; one entry per CDR3 protein, DNA not given. This table holds thousands of distinct CDR3 sequences. CDR1 is SGDLS, CDR2 YYNGEE, per germline. This CDR3 has 13 amino acids. The clonotype comes from a human donor in good health. This rearrangement joins TRBV9 to TRBJ1-2. The source material was CD8+ T cells from PBMCs. The CDR3 here is CASSPMGSYGYTF.